The next 14 T cell receptor beta chains were all read from a single sample in a study of blood T cells in healthy people across ages. The use of a sample-barcoded 5' primer and a J-beta primer mix characterized a second PCR of roughly 6 to 11 cycles. TCRdb independently ran MiXCR on the 5' RACE reads; one entry per CDR3 protein. Of about 1.6 million distinct CDR3 sequences in the sample, around 35% were seen once. Input material: blood. These receptors were taken from a woman aged 30 to 39 in good health.

The chain carries TRBV4-1 and TRBJ2-3, with 10 bases aligning to TRBD2. V was pared by 2 bases and J by 3 bases, with 14 bases of the junction left unmatched. Germline assignment: CDR1 MGHRA and CDR2 YSYEKL. This CDR3 contains 19 residues. The chain's CDR3 is CASSQTGPPSGSKTDTQYF. The CDR3 nucleotides are TGCGCCAGCAGCCAAACTGGCCCCCCTAGCGGGAGTAAGACAGATACGCAGTATTTT.

This clonotype is deemed medium-sized. V and J are TRBV12-3 or TRBV12-4 and TRBJ1-2, with 7 bases identical to TRBD1. Trimming removed 3 bases from V and 7 bases from J; junction bases left unmatched: 5. The CDR3 is made up of 13 amino acids. CDR3 DNA: TGTGCCAGCAGTTTTGACAGGGAGTCTGGCTACACCTTC. Translated, it gives CASSFDRESGYTF.

The rearrangement uses TRBV28 and TRBJ1-1, with a tentative D call TRBD1 (5 bases). V was pared by 7 bases and J by 0 bases, with 12 bases between. The CDR3 is 14 residues long. The germline gives CDR1 MDHEN, CDR2 SYDVKM. The DNA for the CDR3 is TGTGCCAGCAACTCACAGGCCGTGAACACTGAAGCTTTCTTT. Translation gives CASNSQAVNTEAFF. Full variable domain (missing parts from reference TRBV28 and TRBJ1-1): DVKVTQSSRYLVKRTGEKVFLECVQDMDHENMFWYRQDPGLGLRLIYFSYDVKMKEKGDIPEGYSVSREKKERFSLILESASTNQTSMYLCASNSQAVNTEAFFGQGTRLTVV.

This clonotype has at least ten counts. The chain links TRBV20-1 to TRBJ2-1; a weak D match, TRBD1 (5 bases). The ends were cut back, 8 bases at V and 1 base at J, with 12 bases in the middle. The CDR3 totals 13 residues. The germline V gene has CDR1 DFQATT and CDR2 SNEGSKA (reference sequence). DNA of the CDR3: TGCAGTATGGACAAACCTTCCTACAATGAGCAGTTCTTC. Protein product: CSMDKPSYNEQFF.

This clonotype turned up a few times. The gene calls are TRBV6-5 and TRBJ1-2; D possibly corresponds to TRBD1 (6 bases). The V end lost 6 bases, the J end lost 3 bases, and 11 bases lay between the germline ends. Germline CDR1 is MNHEY and CDR2 is SVGAGI. The CDR3 contains 13 residues. The CDR3 coding sequence is TGTGCCAGCAGCAAGACAGGCGACTATGGCTACACCTTC. As protein: CASSKTGDYGYTF.

Details on this clonotype: Its ends do not fully match the called genes, so a read error is possible. The chain is built from TRBV7-3 and TRBJ2-5, with TRBD2 matching over 8 bases. The better agreement between TRBJ2-7 and the DNA end casts doubt on the J call. Per germline, CDR1 SGHTA and CDR2 FQGTGA. The CDR3 consists of 15 residues. CDR3 nucleotide sequence: TGTGCCAGTAGCTTATACGGCGGGGGGACGCTCGAGCAGTACTTC. Its protein is CASSLYGGGTLEQYF.

In the case of this clonotype: The junction differs from germline at one of its ends, possibly a read error. The gene calls are TRBV27 and TRBJ2-7; D not resolved. The CDR3 contains 16 residues. CDR1 is MNHEY, CDR2 SMNVEV, per germline (reference sequence). The CDR3 here is CASSLSSGFSSYGQYF. The CDR3 DNA reads TGTGCCAGCAGTTTATCTTCCGGGTTCAGCTCCTACGGGCAGTACTTC.

The V call is TRBV20-1, the J call TRBJ2-1, with TRBD2 matching 7 bases. The V gene end was trimmed by 6 bases and the J gene end by 2 bases; junction bases not matched to a gene: 7. Germline CDR1 reads DFQATT; CDR2 reads SNEGSKA (reference sequence). The CDR3 runs to 14 residues. The CDR3 bases are TGCAGTGCGCCCTTGGGGGGGGCCTACAATGAGCAGTTCTTC. This gives the protein CSAPLGGAYNEQFF.

This clonotype was seen at least ten times. The chain recombines TRBV29-1 with TRBJ2-7; 9 nucleotides agree with TRBD2. The V gene's germline CDR1 is SQVTM and CDR2 ANQGSEA. The ends lost 6 bases at V and 3 bases at J; junction bases unmatched: 15. The length of the CDR3 is 16 residues. The CDR3, as DNA: TGCAGCGTCGTCCCCCCCGGGACTAGCAACTTCTACGAGCAGTACTTC. Translation: CSVVPPGTSNFYEQYF.

This clonotype was counted only a few times. The chain recombines TRBV11-3 with TRBJ2-7, with D perhaps matching TRBD2 (5 bases). The germline CDR1 and CDR2 sequences are SGHNT and YENEEA. The CDR3 length is 13 residues. V gave up 0 bases and J gave up 4 bases, with 7 bases separating them. CDR3 DNA sequence: TGTGCCAGCAGCTTAGATGGGGAGTACGAGCAGTACTTC. Amino acids: CASSLDGEYEQYF.

This clonotype was seen a handful of times. This chain uses TRBV28 with TRBJ2-5; possibly TRBD2 for D (5 bases). CDR3 length: 12 residues. Trimming stripped 4 bases from V and 13 bases from J, with 16 bases between. In germline, CDR1 is MDHEN, CDR2 SYDVKM. The CDR3 region has the DNA TGTGCCAGCAGTTCGAGGAATAGCGAGCTGTACTTC. Protein product: CASSSRNSELYF.

The gene calls are TRBV30 and TRBJ2-2; TRBD1 matches 7 bases. Germline lookup yields CDR1 GTSNPN and CDR2 SVGIG (reference sequence). This CDR3 comprises 15 residues. V was pared by 1 base and J by 4 bases, with 6 bases of the junction left unmatched. The CDR3 DNA follows: TGTGCCTGGAGTGCGGGACAGCCGTTCACCGGGGAGCTGTTTTTT. It yields the protein CAWSAGQPFTGELFF.

This clonotype was detected many times. V gene TRBV4-2 combines with J gene TRBJ2-3; no clear D gene. V was cut by 2 bases and J by 2 bases, with 5 bases left in between. Germline V gene data show CDR1 as LGHNA and CDR2 as YNFKEQ. This CDR3 has 13 residues. CDR3 coding DNA: TGTGCCAGCAGCCAATTTATCACAGATACGCAGTATTTT. This gives the protein CASSQFITDTQYF.

CDR3 loop: CSARGAGRGQSSYNEQYF. In DNA, the CDR3 is TGCAGTGCTAGAGGCGCGGGGAGGGGACAGAGCTCCTACAATGAGCAGTACTTC. This chain uses TRBV20-1 with TRBJ2-1; the D gene could be TRBD1 or TRBD2 (7 bases each). The end of the DNA is better explained by TRBJ2-7, so the J call may be wrong. Germline CDR1 DFQATT, CDR2 SNEGSKA (reference sequence). The CDR3 runs 18 residues.